These T cell receptor beta chains were read from a single sample in a study of blood T cell repertoires in COVID-19. Generated by immunoSEQ multiplex PCR, the TCRdb table keeps only in-frame clones and is missing some. The profile shows under 200,000 clones, roughly 84% of them singletons. Sequences were obtained from peripheral blood. The source of these receptors is a man aged 18 to 35 with active or convalescent COVID-19. Both conserved end residues are part of each CDR3. Each record gives: J gene, D gene, clone size, V gene, CDR3 protein, CDR3 DNA. The D gene is left open where the match is weak. Clone size is given for some rows only: seen once, a few or many times, or a class if the clone is expanded.

j_call: TRBJ2-1; d_call: NA; clone_size: NA; v_call: TRBV11-2; cdr3_aa: CASSRGFKEQFF; cdr3_nt: TGTGCCAGCAGCCGAGGGTTTAAAGAGCAGTTCTTC
j_call: TRBJ1-5; d_call: NA; clone_size: NA; v_call: TRBV29-1; cdr3_aa: CSVVVTGNQPQHF; cdr3_nt: TGCAGCGTTGTGGTCACGGGCAATCAGCCCCAGCATTTT
j_call: TRBJ2-7; d_call: NA; clone_size: NA; v_call: TRBV5-1; cdr3_aa: CASSLQGPSYEQYF; cdr3_nt: TGCGCCAGCAGCTTACAGGGTCCCTCCTACGAGCAGTACTTC
j_call: TRBJ1-3; d_call: NA; clone_size: NA; v_call: TRBV11-2; cdr3_aa: CASSLTGRSSGNTIYF; cdr3_nt: TGTGCCAGCAGCTTAACAGGGAGATCAAGTGGAAACACCATATATTTT
j_call: TRBJ2-5; d_call: TRBD1; clone_size: NA; v_call: TRBV19; cdr3_aa: CARLRTGLETQYF; cdr3_nt: TGTGCCAGACTCCGGACAGGGTTAGAGACCCAGTACTTC
j_call: TRBJ2-5; d_call: NA; clone_size: NA; v_call: TRBV7-2; cdr3_aa: CASSLSWDYQETQYF; cdr3_nt: TGTGCCAGCAGCTTATCTTGGGACTACCAAGAGACCCAGTACTTC
j_call: TRBJ1-6; d_call: TRBD1; clone_size: NA; v_call: TRBV2; cdr3_aa: CASRGQGAVNSPLHF; cdr3_nt: TGTGCCAGCAGGGGGCAGGGGGCTGTAAATTCACCCCTCCACTTT
j_call: TRBJ1-5; d_call: TRBD1; clone_size: NA; v_call: TRBV7-8; cdr3_aa: CASSLVAGGVKQPQHF; cdr3_nt: TGTGCCAGCAGCTTAGTGGCAGGGGGCGTTAAGCAGCCCCAGCATTTT
j_call: TRBJ1-4; d_call: NA; clone_size: NA; v_call: TRBV6-5; cdr3_aa: CASKRKGGVEKLFF; cdr3_nt: TGTGCCAGCAAAAGAAAGGGAGGCGTGGAAAAACTGTTTTTT
j_call: TRBJ1-2; d_call: TRBD1; clone_size: once; v_call: TRBV28; cdr3_aa: CASSTGTGGNYGYTF; cdr3_nt: TGTGCCAGCAGTACCGGGACAGGGGGCAACTATGGCTACACCTTC
j_call: TRBJ1-2; d_call: NA; clone_size: NA; v_call: TRBV5-1; cdr3_aa: CASSPGHHYGYTF; cdr3_nt: TGCGCCAGCAGCCCGGGACACCACTATGGCTACACCTTC
j_call: TRBJ1-5; d_call: TRBD1; clone_size: NA; v_call: TRBV5-1; cdr3_aa: CASSKTGDSNQPQHF; cdr3_nt: TGCGCCAGCAGCAAGACAGGGGACAGCAATCAGCCCCAGCATTTT
j_call: TRBJ1-5; d_call: NA; clone_size: once; v_call: TRBV28; cdr3_aa: CASSFSGLNNQPQHF; cdr3_nt: TGTGCCAGCAGTTTCTCAGGACTAAACAATCAGCCCCAGCATTTT
j_call: TRBJ1-4; d_call: NA; clone_size: NA; v_call: TRBV10-2; cdr3_aa: CASTGMNEKLFF; cdr3_nt: TGCGCCAGCACGGGTATGAATGAAAAACTGTTTTTT
j_call: TRBJ2-3; d_call: TRBD1; clone_size: NA; v_call: TRBV3-1/TRBV3-2; cdr3_aa: CASSQSGTGGLDTQYF; cdr3_nt: TGTGCCAGCAGCCAATCCGGGACAGGGGGCTTAGATACGCAGTATTTT
j_call: TRBJ1-5; d_call: NA; clone_size: NA; v_call: TRBV28; cdr3_aa: CASSPLDRNLDQPQHF; cdr3_nt: TGTGCCAGCAGCCCCCTCGACAGGAACCTCGATCAGCCCCAGCATTTT
j_call: TRBJ2-2; d_call: TRBD2; clone_size: NA; v_call: TRBV6-4; cdr3_aa: CASSSSGDTGELFF; cdr3_nt: TGTGCCAGCAGCTCTAGCGGGGACACCGGGGAGCTGTTTTTT
j_call: TRBJ1-5; d_call: NA; clone_size: NA; v_call: TRBV28; cdr3_aa: CASSPPGSLNQPQHF; cdr3_nt: TGTGCCAGCAGTCCTCCCGGGAGTTTAAATCAGCCCCAGCATTTT
j_call: TRBJ2-2; d_call: NA; clone_size: once; v_call: TRBV5-4; cdr3_aa: CATTRGRGDTGELFF; cdr3_nt: TGTGCCACCACACGAGGCAGGGGAGACACCGGGGAGCTGTTTTTT
j_call: TRBJ2-5; d_call: NA; clone_size: NA; v_call: TRBV7-2; cdr3_aa: CASSPEVGSMETQYF; cdr3_nt: TGTGCCAGCAGCCCCGAGGTTGGGAGTATGGAGACCCAGTACTTC
j_call: TRBJ1-1; d_call: TRBD1; clone_size: NA; v_call: TRBV5-4; cdr3_aa: CASSFDRDTEAFF; cdr3_nt: TGTGCCAGCAGCTTTGACAGGGACACTGAAGCTTTCTTT
j_call: TRBJ1-2; d_call: TRBD1; clone_size: NA; v_call: TRBV30; cdr3_aa: CAWSLTGFDYTF; cdr3_nt: TGTGCCTGGAGCCTGACAGGGTTTGACTACACCTTC